The sequence of this T cell receptor (beta chain) was determined in a study of shared clonotypes between healthy human individuals. Looking at the study overall: Each donor's CD8 memory used one plate, CD8 naive two, each CD4 subset three.

Study-wide findings and caveats: Tissues were not sampled, only blood, and their repertoires likely differ.

After removal of 6 bases from V and 3 bases from J, the junction contained 18 bases not matched to a gene. The CDR3 totals 19 residues. Per the germline V gene, CDR1 is LNHDA and CDR2 is SQIVND (reference sequence). The data were produced by immunoSEQ multiplex PCR, yet TCRdb's version contains in-frame clones alone and is incomplete. The sample shows 2 million to 2.5 million clones, more than 85% of them seen only once. As to this clone: The antigen remains unidentified.

This receptor was obtained from a young man in good health. Some clones in this sample may be carry-over from other donors' samples. The chain links TRBV19 to TRBJ2-2; 8 bases are a match to TRBD1. The sequenced material came from naive CD4+ T cells from PBMCs. Specified subset: CD45RA+ positively selected. CDR3 coding DNA: TGTGCCAGTAGCATGCAGGGGGCTTTGCGGGGTTCCTACACCGGGGAGCTGTTTTTT. Its translation: CASSMQGALRGSYTGELFF.